Shown below are 6 T cell receptor beta chains from a single sample sequenced in a study of early T cells in non-severe SARS-CoV-2 infection (dated by TCRdb to the early 2020s). To prepare the library, 5' RACE was applied. Sequencing instrument: NextSeq 500. TCRdb reran the public reads through fastp at Q25 and MiXCR, keeping productive beta chains. Rows are unified per CDR3 protein, each entry keeping the most common DNA and genes. The sample table holds tens of thousands of distinct CDR3 sequences, of which over 9.5% were seen once. The ten largest clonotypes hold approximately 2.9% of the sample. The sequencing sample was made of whole blood. The receptors stem from an adult who was a healthcare worker with PCR-confirmed SARS-CoV-2 infection or an uninfected control (not recorded which).

This clonotype occurred many times. V is TRBV20-1 and J is TRBJ1-2; D not certain. The germline V gene encodes CDR1 DFQATT and CDR2 SNEGSKA (reference sequence). The CDR3 totals 11 residues. The V end was cut by 6 bases, the J end by 6 bases, with 11 bases between. CDR3 loop: CSAIGSDGYTF. DNA of the CDR3: TGCAGTGCAATCGGGTCCGATGGCTACACCTTC.

This clonotype has at least ten counts. This chain links TRBV29-1 with TRBJ1-2; D remains unclear. V was cut by 7 bases and J by 5 bases, with 8 bases left in between. This CDR3 spans 10 amino acids. CDR1 is SQVTM and CDR2 is ANQGSEA in the germline V gene. As DNA, the CDR3 is TGCAGCGCCCTGGCGTATGGCTACACCTTC. Its translation: CSALAYGYTF.

The J gene is TRBJ1-1, the V gene TRBV6-6, with no clear D. This CDR3 is 14 amino acids long. Germline V lookup: CDR1 MNHNY, CDR2 SVGAGI (reference sequence). With 4 bases removed from V and 0 bases from J, the gap between germline ends came to 9 bases. The CDR3 here is CASSSQLMNTEAFF. CDR3 DNA: TGTGCCAGCAGTTCACAGCTCATGAACACTGAAGCTTTCTTT.

In this sample, this clonotype turned up many times. The V call is TRBV10-1, the J call TRBJ2-3; 14 bases agree with TRBD2. Germline CDR1 WNHNN, CDR2 SYGVQD (reference sequence). V was clipped by 5 bases and J by 8 bases; unmatched bases: 6. The CDR3 length is 15 residues. This chain's CDR3 is CASSTGTSGSGTQYF. DNA of the CDR3: TGCGCCAGCAGTACCGGGACTAGCGGGAGTGGTACGCAGTATTTT.

This clonotype came up many times. V is TRBV19 and J is TRBJ1-2, with D possibly being TRBD1 (5 bases). The CDR3 loop spans 13 amino acids. Germline CDR1 and CDR2: LNHDA and SQIVND (reference sequence). With 3 bases removed from V and 6 bases from J, the gap between germline ends came to 11 bases. As DNA, the CDR3 is TGTGCCAGTAGTATGGGGCAGTTTAATGGCTACACCTTC. Translation gives CASSMGQFNGYTF.

This clonotype was recorded at least ten times. The J gene is TRBJ1-2, the V gene TRBV11-2, with a possible D match to TRBD1 (6 bases). CDR3 length equals 18 residues. Trimming stripped 3 bases from V and 2 bases from J, with 22 bases between. Germline assignment: CDR1 SGHAT and CDR2 FQNNGV. Here the CDR3 DNA reads TGTGCCAGCAGCTTTAGTGGTAGCCGGACAGTCGAAAACTATGGCTACACCTTC. Translating it yields CASSFSGSRTVENYGYTF.